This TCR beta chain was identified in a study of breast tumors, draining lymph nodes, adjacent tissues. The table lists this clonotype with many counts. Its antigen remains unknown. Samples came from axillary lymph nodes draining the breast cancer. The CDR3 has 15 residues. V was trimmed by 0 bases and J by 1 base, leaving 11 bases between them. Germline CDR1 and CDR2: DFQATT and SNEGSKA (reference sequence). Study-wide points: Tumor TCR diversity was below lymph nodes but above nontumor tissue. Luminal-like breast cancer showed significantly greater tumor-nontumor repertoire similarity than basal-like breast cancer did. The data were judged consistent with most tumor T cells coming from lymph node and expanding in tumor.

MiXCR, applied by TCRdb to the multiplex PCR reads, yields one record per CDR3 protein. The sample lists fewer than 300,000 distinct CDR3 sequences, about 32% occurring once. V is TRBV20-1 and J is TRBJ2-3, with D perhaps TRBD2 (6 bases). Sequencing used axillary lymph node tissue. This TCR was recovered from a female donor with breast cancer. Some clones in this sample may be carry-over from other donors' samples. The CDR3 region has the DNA TGCAGTGCTAGAGATCCCTCTAGCGGCACAGATACGCAGTATTTT. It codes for CSARDPSSGTDTQYF.